This passage covers 14 T cell receptor beta chains from one sample sequenced in a study of HIV-infected children after antiretroviral therapy interruption. Treatment noted: PENTA 11 planned treatment interruption arm or continuous ART arm. The TCR library was built from RNA with a 3' RACE protocol and unique molecular identifiers. TCRdb recomputed calls from the 3' RACE reads with MiXCR, one row per CDR3 protein. The sample holds fewer than 50,000 distinct CDR3 sequences; 4.3% are singletons and the top ten take roughly 0.7%. The input for sequencing was CD45RA+ CD4+ T cells from PBMCs, pooled from several time points, taken from a donor given antiretroviral therapy, either interrupted or continuous. This sample's subset: naive CD4+ CD45RA+ CD45RO- T cells. These receptors were collected from a pool of human donors with HIV.

This clonotype was seen many times. For the CDR3, the DNA is TGCGCCAGCAGCTTCGAACAGGGGGTGGGCGAGCAGTACTTC. It is translated as CASSFEQGVGEQYF. The chain employs TRBV5-1 and TRBJ2-7; 8 bases are shared with TRBD1. V gave up 2 bases and J gave up 6 bases; unmatched junction bases: 7. Germline-derived CDR1 and CDR2 are SGHRS and YFSETQ. This CDR3 is 14 amino acids long.

This clonotype appeared a few times. The chain recombines TRBV28 with TRBJ2-7; 7 bases are shared with TRBD1. Germline CDR1 MDHEN, CDR2 SYDVKM. The CDR3 extends over 14 amino acids. V lost 2 bases, J lost 3 bases, and 4 bases stayed unmatched. This CDR3 is CASSLGDRDYEQYF. The DNA of the CDR3 is TGTGCCAGCAGTTTAGGAGACAGGGACTACGAGCAGTACTTC.

This clonotype was seen repeatedly, ten times or more. This CDR3 is CASSDGSNYGYTF. CDR3 DNA sequence: TGTGCCAGCAGTGATGGAAGCAACTATGGCTACACCTTC. The genes are TRBV25-1 and TRBJ1-2; D not resolved. The germline V and J ends were trimmed by 3 bases and 2 bases, with 7 bases remaining between them. CDR3 size: 13 residues. Looked up from germline, CDR1 is MGHDK and CDR2 is SYGVNS.

This clonotype is labeled as medium-sized (0.01 to 0.1%). The gene calls are TRBV6-1 and TRBJ2-7; TRBD2 matches 8 bases. Germline V gene sequence: CDR1 MNHNS, CDR2 SASEGT. Trimming took 5 bases from V and 0 from J; bases not matched to a gene: 9. The CDR3 is 16 residues long. For the CDR3, the DNA is TGTGCCAGCAGTCACCGCGGGGGGTCCATCTCCTACGAGCAGTACTTC. Translating it yields CASSHRGGSISYEQYF.

This clonotype turned up a few times. The V call is TRBV7-9, the J call TRBJ2-7; the D gene could be TRBD1 or TRBD2 (5 bases each). The CDR3 length is 16 residues. Germline CDR1 and CDR2: SEHNR and FQNEAQ (reference sequence). V lost 5 bases, J lost 6 bases, and 23 bases lay in between. CDR3 DNA: TGTGCCAGCAGCCCCAAGGTAGGGGCAGGAGGAGGCGAGCAGTACTTC. Translating gives CASSPKVGAGGGEQYF.

This clonotype was counted at least ten times. This chain uses TRBV27 with TRBJ2-1; D might be TRBD1 or TRBD2, each matching 6 bases. The CDR3 totals 12 residues. CDR1 MNHEY and CDR2 SMNVEV come from the germline V gene (reference sequence). Trimming removed 8 bases from V and 9 bases from J, with 14 bases in between. CDR3 bases: TGTGCCAGCGGAGGGGGACGGGGTGAGCAGTTCTTC. This encodes CASGGGRGEQFF.

The gene calls are TRBV29-1 and TRBJ2-7, with TRBD1 matching over 8 bases. This CDR3 region has 14 residues. The V gene end was trimmed by 3 bases and the J gene end by 8 bases; junction bases not matched to a gene: 12. The germline V gene encodes CDR1 SQVTM and CDR2 ANQGSEA. This CDR3 is CSVDRDGQGSKQYF. CDR3 DNA sequence: TGCAGCGTTGACCGAGATGGACAGGGTTCCAAGCAGTACTTC.

The table lists this clonotype with many counts. The V call is TRBV11-2, the J call TRBJ2-7; tentative D call: TRBD1 (5 bases). With 5 bases removed from V and 4 bases from J, the gap between germline ends came to 15 bases. This CDR3 contains 14 residues. CDR1 and CDR2 from the germline V gene are SGHAT and FQNNGV. The CDR3 spells CASSSQGLGYEQYF. CDR3 DNA: TGTGCCAGCAGCAGTCAGGGTCTTGGGTACGAGCAGTACTTC.

This clonotype was seen many times. V usage is TRBV29-1 and J usage is TRBJ2-1; 9 bases line up with TRBD2. Per germline, CDR1 SQVTM and CDR2 ANQGSEA. The CDR3 has 14 amino acids. The junction had 9 bases not matched to a gene; V was cut back by 5 bases and J by 7 bases. CDR3: CSVKSGGLFNEQFF. As DNA, the CDR3 is TGCAGCGTTAAAAGCGGGGGGTTGTTTAATGAGCAGTTCTTC.

This clonotype was recorded a few times. CDR3 DNA: TGCAGTGCTAGAGTAGAGGGGTCCCTAAACATTCAGTACTTC. It yields the protein CSARVEGSLNIQYF. The V and J genes are TRBV20-1 and TRBJ2-4, with D perhaps given as TRBD1 or TRBD2 (5 bases each). Germline loops: CDR1 DFQATT, CDR2 SNEGSKA (reference sequence). Trimming removed 1 base from V and 6 bases from J, with 13 bases in between. CDR3 length: 14 amino acids.

This clonotype has at least ten counts. V and J are TRBV30 and TRBJ1-1; possibly TRBD1 for D (5 bases). Germline-derived CDR1 and CDR2 are GTSNPN and SVGIG (reference sequence). The CDR3 loop spans 12 amino acids. V was trimmed by 4 bases and J by 6 bases, leaving 12 bases between them. CDR3 DNA sequence: TGTGCCTGGATCCGAGGGGTATCTGAAGCTTTCTTT. It specifies CAWIRGVSEAFF. Variable domain in full (rest from reference TRBV30 and TRBJ1-1): SQTIHQWPATLVQPVGSPLSLECTVEGTSNPNLYWYRQAAGRGLQLLFYSVGIGQISSEVPQNLSASRPQDRQFILSSKKLLLSDSGFYLCAWIRGVSEAFFGQGTRLTVV.

The rearrangement joins TRBV9 to TRBJ2-3; D is uncertain. Deletions cut 2 bases from V and 5 bases from J, with 9 bases between. The germline V gene has CDR1 SGDLS and CDR2 YYNGEE. This CDR3 region has 13 residues. CDR3 in DNA: TGTGCCAGCAGCGTCATCCATGAAGATACGCAGTATTTT. Translation gives CASSVIHEDTQYF.

This clonotype was seen many times. J is TRBJ2-3 and V is TRBV12-5; no definite D call. In germline, CDR1 is LGHNT, CDR2 FRNRAP. The CDR3 is made up of 15 amino acids. Trimming stripped 1 base from V and 3 bases from J, with 11 bases between. This chain's CDR3 is CASGLGGIETDTQYF. CDR3 nucleotide sequence: TGTGCTAGTGGTTTGGGTGGGATCGAGACAGATACGCAGTATTTT.

This rearrangement joins TRBV20-1 to TRBJ2-7; no clear D gene. V gave up 1 base and J gave up 2 bases, with 18 bases separating them. The CDR3 spans 16 residues. Germline lookup yields CDR1 DFQATT and CDR2 SNEGSKA (reference sequence). CDR3 nucleotide sequence: TGCAGTGCTAGAGCGTCCTCGAGCCGAATACCCTACGAGCAGTACTTC. Its protein product is CSARASSSRIPYEQYF.